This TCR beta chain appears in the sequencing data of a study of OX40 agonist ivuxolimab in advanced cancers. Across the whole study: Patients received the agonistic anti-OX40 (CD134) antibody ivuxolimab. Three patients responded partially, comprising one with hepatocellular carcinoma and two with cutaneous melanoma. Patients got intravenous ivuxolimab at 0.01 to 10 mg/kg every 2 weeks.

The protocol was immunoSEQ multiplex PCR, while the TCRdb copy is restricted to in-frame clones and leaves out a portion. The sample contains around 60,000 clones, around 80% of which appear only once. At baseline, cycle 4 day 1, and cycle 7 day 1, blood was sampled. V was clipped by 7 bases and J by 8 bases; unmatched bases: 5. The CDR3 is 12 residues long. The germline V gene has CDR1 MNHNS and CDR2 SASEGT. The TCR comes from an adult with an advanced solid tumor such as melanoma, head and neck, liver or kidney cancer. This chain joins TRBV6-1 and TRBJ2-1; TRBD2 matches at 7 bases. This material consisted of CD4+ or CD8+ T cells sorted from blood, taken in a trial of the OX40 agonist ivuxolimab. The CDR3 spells CASNRLAHEQFF. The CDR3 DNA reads TGTGCCAGCAACCGACTAGCCCATGAGCAGTTCTTC.